The 10 T cell receptor beta chains listed next were all sequenced from one sample in a study of shared clonotypes between healthy human individuals. The repertoire was sequenced with immunoSEQ multiplex PCR; TCRdb's copy has only in-frame clones and lacks some. The sample contains roughly 1,500,000 clones, approximately 98% of which appear only once. Sequencing was performed on naive CD4+ T cells sorted from blood. As for subset: CD45RA+ positively selected. Receptors originate from a man younger than 40 in good health.

The CDR3: CSALLGFYEQYF. The DNA of the CDR3 is TGCAGCGCCCTGTTGGGGTTCTACGAGCAGTACTTC. The chain employs TRBV29-1 and TRBJ2-7; no reliable D call. Germline V gene sequence: CDR1 SQVTM, CDR2 ANQGSEA. V was cut by 7 bases and J by 3 bases, with 13 bases left in between. This CDR3 spans 12 amino acids.

The chain couples TRBV7-2 to TRBJ2-5, with TRBD2 identical over 8 bases. The V segment lost 5 bases and the J segment 2 bases; nucleotides outside the gene matches: 16. The CDR3 consists of 18 residues. Germline CDR1 and CDR2: SGHTA and FQGNSA. In DNA, the CDR3 is TGTGCCAGCAGCAGGAGACTAGCGCTCCTAGGTAGGCAAGAGACCCAGTACTTC. Its protein product is CASSRRLALLGRQETQYF.

The chain links TRBV20-1 to TRBJ2-3, with unresolved D. This CDR3 region has 10 residues. The V gene lost 6 bases and the J gene lost 10 bases, with 11 bases spanning the gap. CDR1 is DFQATT and CDR2 is SNEGSKA in the germline V gene (reference sequence). CDR3 sequence: CSAPVGSQYF. CDR3 coding DNA: TGCAGTGCGCCGGTTGGGTCGCAGTATTTT.

V gene TRBV7-3 combines with J gene TRBJ2-7, with 7 bases identical to TRBD1. The germline CDR1 and CDR2 sequences are SGHTA and FQGTGA. The ends lost 1 base at V and 0 bases at J; junction bases unmatched: 3. The CDR3 loop spans 15 amino acids. For the CDR3, the DNA is TGTGCCAGCAGCTTAAAGGGACAGCTCTCCTACGAGCAGTACTTC. Translation: CASSLKGQLSYEQYF.

The chain combines TRBV6-5 with TRBJ2-5, with D possibly TRBD1 on 6 matching bases. The CDR3 runs to 14 residues. Germline V CDR1 and CDR2: MNHEY, SVGAGI. V was clipped by 5 bases and J by 5 bases, with 15 bases between them. The CDR3 sequence: CASSKLQGGETQYF. CDR3 sequence (DNA): TGTGCCAGCAGTAAACTACAGGGCGGGGAGACCCAGTACTTC.

V and J are TRBV27 and TRBJ2-6; D assignment may be TRBD1 or TRBD2 (6 bases each). The CDR3 has 16 amino acids. CDR1 MNHEY and CDR2 SMNVEV come from the germline V gene (reference sequence). Deletions cut 8 bases from V and 2 bases from J, with 16 bases between. DNA for the CDR3: TGTGCCAGCTCGAAAGCCGGGGGCGCTGGGGCCAACGTCCTGACTTTC. As protein: CASSKAGGAGANVLTF.

The chain combines TRBV15 with TRBJ2-2, with TRBD2 identical over 7 bases. The germline V gene encodes CDR1 LNHNV and CDR2 YYDKDF (reference sequence). V was clipped by 2 bases and J by 4 bases; unmatched bases: 7. The CDR3 runs 16 residues. In DNA form, the CDR3 reads TGTGCCACCAGCAGAAATCAGCGGGAAGTCACCGGGGAGCTGTTTTTT. This gives the protein CATSRNQREVTGELFF.

The chain uses TRBV11-2 and TRBJ2-1, with D possibly matching TRBD2 (6 bases). The CDR3 has 14 amino acids. Germline values: CDR1 SGHAT, CDR2 FQNNGV. The V and J ends lost 5 bases and 3 bases respectively, with 11 bases between them. The DNA for the CDR3 is TGTGCCAGCAGCCTCCTAGCGATCTACAATGAGCAGTTCTTC. It specifies CASSLLAIYNEQFF. The variable domain in full, completed from reference TRBV11-2 and TRBJ2-1, reads EAGVAQSPRYKIIEKRQSVAFWCNPISGHATLYWYQQILGQGPKLLIQFQNNGVVDDSQLPKDRFSAERLKGVDSTLKIQPAKLEDSAVYLCASSLLAIYNEQFFGPGTRLTVL.

The V gene is TRBV7-9, the J gene TRBJ1-2; D perhaps matches TRBD1 (6 bases). CDR3 length: 14 amino acids. CDR1 is SEHNR, CDR2 FQNEAQ, per germline (reference sequence). V shed 2 bases and J shed 6 bases, with 13 bases lying between them. DNA of the CDR3: TGTGCCAGCAGCTTACAATACAGGGACGATGGCTACACCTTC. Translating it yields CASSLQYRDDGYTF.

The chain is built from TRBV4-1 and TRBJ1-3, with D hard to call. V lost 1 base and J 0 bases, leaving 13 bases between the germline ends. Germline V gene data show CDR1 as MGHRA and CDR2 as YSYEKL. This CDR3 is 17 amino acids long. The CDR3 loop is CASSQARTRSSGNTIYF. CDR3 coding DNA: TGCGCCAGCAGCCAAGCGAGGACGAGGAGCTCTGGAAACACCATATATTTT.